These 28 T cell receptor beta chains were sequenced from one sample in a study of tumor-infiltrating lymphocytes in localized non-small cell lung cancer. The data were produced by immunoSEQ multiplex PCR, yet TCRdb's version contains in-frame clones alone and is incomplete. The sample holds more than 3,500 clones, about four fifths seen once. The sample consisted of uninvolved lung tissue not adjacent to the tumor. Receptors were obtained from a human donor with non-small cell lung cancer.

This rearrangement joins TRBV6-4 to TRBJ2-3; D ambiguous. The CDR3 has 15 amino acids. Germline values: CDR1 MRHNA, CDR2 SNTAGT. The germline V and J ends were trimmed by 4 bases and 0 bases, with 11 bases remaining between them. Here the CDR3 reads CASSAGFASTDTQYF. CDR3 in DNA: TGTGCCAGCAGTGCCGGGTTCGCTAGCACAGATACGCAGTATTTT.

Here the CDR3 reads CASRRDEANEKLFF. The CDR3 DNA reads as TGTGCCAGCAGGCGCGACGAAGCTAATGAAAAACTGTTTTTT. The V gene is TRBV6-1, the J gene TRBJ1-4; D unclear. CDR1 is MNHNS and CDR2 is SASEGT in the germline V gene. Trimming removed 6 bases from V and 3 bases from J, with 11 bases in between. This CDR3 spans 14 amino acids.

This chain connects TRBV7-9 to TRBJ1-2, with a possible D match to TRBD1 (6 bases). Germline V gives CDR1 SEHNR, CDR2 FQNEAQ (reference sequence). Trimming cost V 1 base and J 8 bases, with 17 bases left between them. This CDR3 is built from 15 residues. CDR3 sequence: CASSLGVAGAYGYTF. CDR3 in DNA: TGTGCCAGCAGCTTAGGGGTCGCAGGGGCTTACGGCTACACCTTC.

The chain combines TRBV28 with TRBJ2-7, with TRBD1 identical over 8 bases. The V and J ends lost 6 bases and 1 base, in that order; junction bases with no gene match: 5. Germline V lookup: CDR1 MDHEN, CDR2 SYDVKM. This CDR3 spans 14 amino acids. The CDR3 spells CASSFGDRSYEQYF. The DNA for the CDR3 is TGTGCCAGCAGCTTCGGGGACAGGTCCTACGAGCAGTACTTC.

The V call is TRBV7-9, the J call TRBJ2-3, with D maybe TRBD1 (5 bases). The CDR3 runs to 15 residues. CDR1 is SEHNR and CDR2 is FQNEAQ in the germline V gene (reference sequence). V was shortened by 1 base and J by 2 bases, with 10 bases between the two germline ends. The CDR3 DNA follows: TGTGCCAGCAGCTTAGGACAGTCCTTCACAGATACGCAGTATTTT. As protein: CASSLGQSFTDTQYF.

J is TRBJ2-3 and V is TRBV30; 7 positions agree with TRBD2. CDR1 is GTSNPN, CDR2 SVGIG, per germline (reference sequence). This CDR3 is 14 amino acids long. The CDR3, as DNA: TGTGCGGTTGGCGGGAGAGGTTTAACAGATACGCAGTATTTT. This sequence encodes CAVGGRGLTDTQYF.

This clone has only one observation. The J gene is TRBJ2-3, the V gene TRBV7-9; unclear D gene. The CDR3 has 15 residues. V was shortened by 0 bases and J by 2 bases, with 9 bases between the two germline ends. Germline V gene lookup returns CDR1 SEHNR and CDR2 FQNEAQ (reference sequence). The CDR3: CASSLAGDYTDTQYF. CDR3 DNA: TGTGCCAGCAGCTTAGCTGGGGATTACACAGATACGCAGTATTTT.

CDR3 sequence reads: CASSESQGGVYEQYF. The CDR3 DNA follows: TGTGCCAGCAGTGAATCCCAGGGGGGGGTCTACGAGCAGTACTTC. The chain combines TRBV25-1 with TRBJ2-7, with D perhaps given as TRBD1 or TRBD2 (7 bases each). This CDR3 contains 15 residues. Trimming took off 1 base at V and 3 bases at J, with 13 bases between the two ends. Germline CDR1 reads MGHDK; CDR2 reads SYGVNS.

This chain connects TRBV6-1 to TRBJ2-3; no clear D gene. Trimming removed 3 bases at V and 7 bases at J, with 2 bases between. Looked up from germline, CDR1 is MNHNS and CDR2 is SASEGT. The CDR3 contains 10 residues. The CDR3 reads CASSDYTQYF. In nucleotides, the CDR3 is TGTGCCAGCAGTGATTATACGCAGTATTTT.

This chain uses TRBV4-1 with TRBJ2-5, with 9 bases lining up with TRBD2. The CDR3 is 15 residues long. J lost 2 bases, V lost 4 bases, and 5 bases had no gene match. The germline CDR1 and CDR2 sequences are MGHRA and YSYEKL. CDR3 nucleotides: TGCGCCAGCAGCCCCCTTGCGGGGGGGCAAGAGACCCAGTACTTC. Protein sequence: CASSPLAGGQETQYF.

The chain combines TRBV11-2 with TRBJ1-1; 8 bases agree with TRBD1. CDR1 and CDR2 from the germline V gene are SGHAT and FQNNGV. This CDR3 is built from 16 residues. J was trimmed by 5 bases and V by 3 bases; bases with no gene match: 11. The CDR3 here is CASSFSQGARRTEAFF. The CDR3 region has the DNA TGTGCCAGCAGCTTTAGCCAGGGGGCTCGTAGGACTGAAGCTTTCTTT.

The chain has TRBV19 and TRBJ1-5, with D possibly matching TRBD1 (6 bases). Germline loops: CDR1 LNHDA, CDR2 SQIVND (reference sequence). The CDR3 is 16 amino acids. Trimming took 8 bases from V and 0 from J, leaving 17 bases between them. The DNA for the CDR3 is TGTGCCAGTGACGGGGGCGCGGGCTATAGCAATCAGCCCCAGCATTTT. This encodes CASDGGAGYSNQPQHF.

The chain is built from TRBV11-1 and TRBJ2-3, with 9 bases aligning to TRBD1. The germline CDR1 and CDR2 sequences are SGHAT and FQDESV (reference sequence). CDR3 length: 15 residues. The V segment lost 5 bases and the J segment 3 bases; nucleotides outside the gene matches: 6. The CDR3 region has the DNA TGTGCCAGCAGCGACCGGGACAGGGAAACAGATACGCAGTATTTT. This gives the protein CASSDRDRETDTQYF.

The genes are TRBV7-2 and TRBJ2-1; D uncertain. Germline V gene lookup returns CDR1 SGHTA and CDR2 FQGNSA. V lost 1 base, J lost 7 bases, and 8 bases lay in between. The CDR3 has 13 residues. This CDR3 is CASSLGVLNEQFF. CDR3 coding DNA: TGTGCCAGCAGCTTAGGGGTCCTAAATGAGCAGTTCTTC.

Judged by abundance, this clone is large. V gene TRBV19 combines with J gene TRBJ2-5; the match to TRBD2 covers 8 bases. This CDR3 region has 15 residues. The V gene end was trimmed by 8 bases and the J gene end by 1 base; junction bases not matched to a gene: 9. Germline V gene lookup returns CDR1 LNHDA and CDR2 SQIVND (reference sequence). CDR3 residues: CASSLADEAQETQYF. The DNA for the CDR3 is TGTGCCAGTTCACTAGCGGACGAGGCCCAAGAGACCCAGTACTTC.

J is TRBJ1-2 and V is TRBV11-2; D may be TRBD1 (5 bases). The CDR3 is made up of 14 amino acids. The germline V and J ends were trimmed by 5 bases and 2 bases, with 12 bases remaining between them. Germline V gene sequence: CDR1 SGHAT, CDR2 FQNNGV. The CDR3 reads CASSDLRGNYGYTF. In DNA, the CDR3 is TGTGCCAGCAGCGATCTACGGGGGAACTATGGCTACACCTTC.

This clone was detected only once. CDR3 bases: TGTGCCAGCAGCTTAGCAGGGCGAGAGACCCAGTACTTC. It translates to CASSLAGRETQYF. The chain combines TRBV7-2 with TRBJ2-5; no reliable D call. V was cut by 0 bases and J by 4 bases, with 6 bases left in between. The CDR3 has 13 residues. Germline CDR1 is SGHTA and CDR2 is FQGNSA.

Relative to its sample, this clone is large. This chain's CDR3 is CASSPYPGRNTIYF. Here the CDR3 DNA reads TGTGCCAGCTCACCATATCCAGGGAGAAACACCATATATTTT. This chain joins TRBV18 and TRBJ1-3; the D gene is possibly TRBD1 (5 bases). Between the trimmed V and J ends, which lost 2 bases and 5 bases, there was a span of 10 bases. Looked up from germline, CDR1 is KGHSH and CDR2 is LQKENI. The CDR3 extends over 14 amino acids.

The chain uses TRBV5-1 and TRBJ1-1; D ambiguous. Per germline, CDR1 SGHRS and CDR2 YFSETQ. This CDR3 comprises 14 residues. Trimming shortened V by 3 bases and J by 0 bases, and 9 bases separated the two germline ends. The CDR3 DNA is TGCGCCAGCAGCTCATATCAAATGAACACTGAAGCTTTCTTT. Encoded protein: CASSSYQMNTEAFF.

The V and J genes are TRBV30 and TRBJ2-3, with D perhaps matching TRBD1 or TRBD2 (5 bases each). This CDR3 spans 16 amino acids. Trimming took off 0 bases at V and 0 bases at J, with 13 bases between the two ends. Germline values: CDR1 GTSNPN, CDR2 SVGIG (reference sequence). CDR3 DNA: TGTGCCTGGAGTGTACCGGGACGACCTAGCACAGATACGCAGTATTTT. As protein: CAWSVPGRPSTDTQYF.

The chain joins TRBV7-2 to TRBJ1-2, with no clear D. The length of the CDR3 is 15 residues. Germline-derived CDR1 and CDR2 are SGHTA and FQGNSA. V dropped 1 base and J dropped 0 bases, with 9 bases sitting between them. CDR3 sequence (DNA): TGTGCCAGCAGCTTAGACTTCGGAGCTAACTATGGCTACACCTTC. Translation: CASSLDFGANYGYTF. Filled out from reference TRBV7-2 and TRBJ1-2, the complete variable domain reads GAGVSQSPSNKVTEKGKDVELRCDPISGHTALYWYRQSLGQGLEFLIYFQGNSAPDKSGLPSDRFSAERTGGSVSTLTIQRTQQEDSAVYLCASSLDFGANYGYTFGSGTRLTVV.

This chain links TRBV19 with TRBJ1-3; D call uncertain. Trimming removed 4 bases at V and 0 bases at J, with 10 bases between. The germline V gene has CDR1 LNHDA and CDR2 SQIVND (reference sequence). The CDR3 runs 15 residues. DNA of the CDR3: TGTGCCAGTAGTACCATACAGAGCTCTGGAAACACCATATATTTT. Translating gives CASSTIQSSGNTIYF.

This clone was seen a single time. The chain carries TRBV5-4 and TRBJ2-5; 7 nucleotides agree with TRBD1. The end of the DNA fits TRBJ2-7 better, so the J call may be wrong. This CDR3 has 15 residues. The germline CDR1 and CDR2 sequences are SGHNT and YYREEE (reference sequence). The DNA of the CDR3 is TGTGCCAGCAGCTTGGGCCGGGACAGCTCCTACGAGCAGTACTTC. This gives the protein CASSLGRDSSYEQYF.

The table lists this clone with a count of one. This chain joins TRBV7-8 and TRBJ2-5; the D is unclear. The V gene's germline CDR1 is SGHVS and CDR2 FQNEAQ. The V end lost 1 base, the J end lost 2 bases, and 8 bases lay between the germline ends. The CDR3 extends over 14 amino acids. CDR3 region: CASSLGVGQETQYF. For the CDR3, the DNA is TGTGCCAGCAGCTTAGGTGTAGGACAAGAGACCCAGTACTTC.

V gene TRBV4-1 combines with J gene TRBJ2-3; D possibly uses TRBD1 or TRBD2 (5 bases each). Germline-derived CDR1 and CDR2 are MGHRA and YSYEKL. V lost 4 bases and J 3 bases, leaving 14 bases between the germline ends. CDR3 length equals 15 residues. The CDR3 DNA reads as TGCGCCAGCAGCCGAACCGTGGGGGAAACAGATACGCAGTATTTT. This codes for CASSRTVGETDTQYF.

This clone was seen more than once but under ten times. The chain combines TRBV5-6 with TRBJ2-5; TRBD2 agrees at 9 bases. The junction had 10 bases not matched to a gene; V was cut back by 2 bases and J by 5 bases. Germline lookup yields CDR1 SGHDT and CDR2 YYEEEE. The CDR3 extends over 16 amino acids. The CDR3 here is CASSLPPAGGRETQYF. The CDR3, as DNA: TGTGCCAGCAGCTTACCCCCAGCGGGGGGCCGTGAGACCCAGTACTTC.

The chain couples TRBV9 to TRBJ1-1, with D possibly TRBD1 on 6 matching bases. The V and J ends lost 0 bases and 1 base respectively, with 13 bases between them. Germline assignment: CDR1 SGDLS and CDR2 YYNGEE. CDR3 length: 16 residues. The CDR3 nucleotides are TGTGCCAGCAGCGTAGGTGGAATAGGGGGGAACACTGAAGCTTTCTTT. This gives the protein CASSVGGIGGNTEAFF.

This clone was seen a few times. In DNA, the CDR3 is TGTGCCAGCAGTTGGGGCAATCAGCCCCAGCATTTT. This translates into CASSWGNQPQHF. The J gene is TRBJ1-5, the V gene TRBV6-6; D unclear. Germline CDR1 reads MNHNY; CDR2 reads SVGAGI (reference sequence). The CDR3 consists of 12 residues. V lost 4 bases and J 2 bases, leaving 3 bases between the germline ends.